This entry describes one TCR beta chain. TCRdb processed the 5' RACE reads anew with MiXCR; each CDR3 protein has one entry. This sample has around 18,000 distinct CDR3 sequences, with 16% found just once. The data were obtained in a study of HIV-infected patients and healthy controls. The receptor comes from a human donor in good health. The specimen sequenced was CD8+ T cells from blood.

CDR3 residues: CASSLWLEVGVSGSYEQYF. CDR3 coding DNA: TGTGCCAGCAGTTTGTGGCTCGAGGTCGGGGTTTCTGGCTCCTACGAGCAGTACTTC. The chain is built from TRBV12-3 or TRBV12-4 and TRBJ2-7; D is perhaps TRBD2 (5 bases). The V and J ends lost 3 bases and 0 bases respectively, with 24 bases between them. This CDR3 contains 19 residues.